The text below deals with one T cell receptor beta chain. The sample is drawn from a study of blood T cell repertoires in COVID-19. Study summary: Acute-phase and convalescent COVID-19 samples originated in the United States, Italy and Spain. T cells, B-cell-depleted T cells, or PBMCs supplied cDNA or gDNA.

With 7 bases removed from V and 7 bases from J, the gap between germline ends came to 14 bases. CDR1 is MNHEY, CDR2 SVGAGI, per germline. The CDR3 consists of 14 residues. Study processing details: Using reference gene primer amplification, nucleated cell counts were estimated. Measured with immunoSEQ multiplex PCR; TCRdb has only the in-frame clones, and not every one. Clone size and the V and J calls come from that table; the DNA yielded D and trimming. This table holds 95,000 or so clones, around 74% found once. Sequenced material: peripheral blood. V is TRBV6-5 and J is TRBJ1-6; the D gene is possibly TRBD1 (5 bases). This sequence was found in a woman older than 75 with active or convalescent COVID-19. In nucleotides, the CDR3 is TGTGCCAGCATGCGGGGGGGATCAAATTCACCCCTCCACTTT. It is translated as CASMRGGSNSPLHF.